The 27 T cell receptor beta chains below all came from one sample that was sequenced in a study of T cell responses to AZD1222 COVID-19 vaccine. Generated by immunoSEQ multiplex PCR, the TCRdb table keeps only in-frame clones and is missing some. The sample shows approximately 72,000 clones, 89% of them seen only once. The source material was peripheral blood, sampled 28 days after the second AZD1222 dose. These receptors came from an adult who received the AZD1222 COVID-19 vaccine.

This clone has just a few counts. This sequence joins TRBV18 and TRBJ1-2; no clear D gene. Germline V lookup: CDR1 KGHSH, CDR2 LQKENI. V lost 6 bases and J lost 3, with 20 bases in between. The CDR3 sequence is 16 residues long. The CDR3 region has the DNA TGTGCCAGCTCCACGTTAGTGGGGAGGCACGACTATGGCTACACCTTC. Amino acids: CASSTLVGRHDYGYTF.

This clone came up a few times. The gene calls are TRBV28 and TRBJ2-5; TRBD1 agrees at 7 bases. V was pared by 3 bases and J by 1 base, with 2 bases of the junction left unmatched. The CDR3 has 14 residues. Germline V gives CDR1 MDHEN, CDR2 SYDVKM. In DNA form, the CDR3 reads TGTGCCAGCAGTTTCGCAGGGGGCCAAGAGACCCAGTACTTC. Its translation is CASSFAGGQETQYF.

The chain joins TRBV7-2 to TRBJ1-4; a possible D gene is TRBD1 (5 bases). This CDR3 spans 16 amino acids. Germline CDR1 is SGHTA and CDR2 is FQGNSA. V was cut by 0 bases and J by 3 bases, with 11 bases left in between. The CDR3, as DNA: TGTGCCAGCAGCTTAGCGGGGCCCCGAGCTAATGAAAAACTGTTTTTT. This codes for CASSLAGPRANEKLFF.

This rearrangement joins TRBV19 to TRBJ2-5, with D uncertain. From germline, CDR1 is LNHDA and CDR2 SQIVND (reference sequence). V lost 3 bases, J lost 0 bases, and 14 bases lay in between. The CDR3 has 16 amino acids. The CDR3 reads CASSIPQFCYQETQYF. The CDR3 bases are TGTGCCAGTAGTATCCCCCAGTTTTGCTACCAAGAGACCCAGTACTTC.

In this sample, this clone turned up a few times. The chain uses TRBV11-2 and TRBJ2-1; no clear D. The germline V gene has CDR1 SGHAT and CDR2 FQNNGV. The V and J ends lost 0 bases and 4 bases respectively, with 4 bases between them. CDR3 size: 13 residues. CDR3 residues: CASSLERYNEQFF. Here the CDR3 DNA reads TGTGCCAGCAGCTTAGAGCGGTACAATGAGCAGTTCTTC.

The gene calls are TRBV28 and TRBJ1-1; the match to TRBD1 covers 9 bases. The length of the CDR3 is 15 residues. Germline V gene data show CDR1 as MDHEN and CDR2 as SYDVKM. J lost 4 bases, V lost 3 bases, and 6 bases had no gene match. CDR3 DNA: TGTGCCAGCAGTTTGGGGGACAGGGCGGGCACTGAAGCTTTCTTT. Translated: CASSLGDRAGTEAFF.

The V call is TRBV3-1 (or the pseudogene TRBV3-2), the J call TRBJ2-4; 8 nucleotides line up with TRBD1. Losses at the gene ends were 4 bases for V and 1 base for J; bases not matched to a gene: 6. CDR3 length equals 16 residues. The germline V gene encodes CDR1 LGHDT and CDR2 YNNKEL (reference sequence). The CDR3 sequence is CASSRRGQIAKNIQYF. DNA of the CDR3: TGTGCCAGCAGCCGCAGGGGGCAAATCGCCAAAAACATTCAGTACTTC.

The gene calls are TRBV5-1 and TRBJ2-5; D remains unclear. The CDR3 has 15 residues. CDR1 SGHRS and CDR2 YFSETQ come from the germline V gene. Trimming cost V 2 bases and J 1 base, with 12 bases left between them. DNA of the CDR3: TGCGCCAGCAGCTTTAGGGCAGTTGGCCAAGAGACCCAGTACTTC. Protein: CASSFRAVGQETQYF.

This clone was counted a single time. V gene TRBV6-1 combines with J gene TRBJ1-1, with D perhaps TRBD1 (5 bases). Per germline, CDR1 MNHNS and CDR2 SASEGT. Trimming took off 2 bases at V and 3 bases at J, with 13 bases between the two ends. The CDR3 runs 15 residues. The CDR3 sequence: CASSETDKGHTEAFF. DNA for the CDR3: TGTGCCAGCAGTGAAACGGACAAGGGACACACTGAAGCTTTCTTT.

The V and J genes are TRBV4-2 and TRBJ1-3; 7 nucleotides match TRBD1. V gave up 5 bases and J gave up 0 bases; unmatched junction bases: 7. This CDR3 region has 16 residues. The germline gives CDR1 LGHNA, CDR2 YNFKEQ. In DNA form, the CDR3 reads TGTGCCAGCAGCTCGACAGGGCCCACCTCTGGAAACACCATATATTTT. It encodes CASSSTGPTSGNTIYF.

J is TRBJ2-1 and V is TRBV11-3; D uncertain. The CDR3 totals 13 residues. V shed 8 bases and J shed 5 bases, with 13 bases lying between them. Germline-derived CDR1 and CDR2 are SGHNT and YENEEA. The DNA for the CDR3 is TGTGCCAGCGCCGTTGGTGCTAACAATGAGCAGTTCTTC. Amino acids: CASAVGANNEQFF.

The rearrangement uses TRBV6-6 and TRBJ2-2, with 9 bases matching TRBD2. The ends lost 5 bases at V and 5 bases at J; junction bases unmatched: 6. Germline assignment: CDR1 MNHNY and CDR2 SVGAGI (reference sequence). The length of the CDR3 is 15 residues. CDR3 loop: CASSDSGSGTGELFF. CDR3 nucleotide sequence: TGTGCCAGCAGTGATAGCGGGAGCGGGACCGGGGAGCTGTTTTTT.

The chain uses TRBV19 and TRBJ1-1, with unresolved D. The CDR3 sequence is 13 residues long. V lost 7 bases to trimming and J lost 1 base, with 10 bases between them. Germline V lookup: CDR1 LNHDA, CDR2 SQIVND (reference sequence). The CDR3 coding sequence is TGTGCCAGTATAACAGAGTCGAACACTGAAGCTTTCTTT. Translated: CASITESNTEAFF.

The gene calls are TRBV7-3 and TRBJ2-2; perhaps TRBD1 as D (6 bases). The V end was cut by 5 bases, the J end by 0 bases, with 13 bases between. In germline, CDR1 is SGHTA, CDR2 FQGTGA. The CDR3 covers 16 residues. The CDR3 loop is CASSPRTAANTGELFF. The CDR3 DNA sequence: TGTGCCAGCAGCCCTCGGACAGCGGCGAACACCGGGGAGCTGTTTTTT.

V gene TRBV28 combines with J gene TRBJ1-1; D remains ambiguous. The length of the CDR3 is 14 residues. The germline gives CDR1 MDHEN, CDR2 SYDVKM. V gave up 3 bases and J gave up 1 base, with 9 bases separating them. The CDR3 loop is CASSFDRRNTEAFF. In DNA form, the CDR3 reads TGTGCCAGCAGTTTTGATCGGAGGAACACTGAAGCTTTCTTT. Using reference TRBV28 and TRBJ1-1 for the parts outside the CDR3, the full variable domain is DVKVTQSSRYLVKRTGEKVFLECVQDMDHENMFWYRQDPGLGLRLIYFSYDVKMKEKGDIPEGYSVSREKKERFSLILESASTNQTSMYLCASSFDRRNTEAFFGQGTRLTVV.

V gene TRBV19 combines with J gene TRBJ1-2; D may be TRBD1 (5 bases). Looked up from germline, CDR1 is LNHDA and CDR2 is SQIVND (reference sequence). Deletions cut 6 bases from V and 0 bases from J, with 17 bases between. The CDR3 contains 16 residues. In DNA form, the CDR3 reads TGTGCCAGTAGCCCGGACATTCATTTAGCTAACTATGGCTACACCTTC. This gives the protein CASSPDIHLANYGYTF.

The V and J genes are TRBV7-6 and TRBJ1-4, with D possibly being TRBD1 (5 bases). Germline-derived CDR1 and CDR2 are SGHVS and FNYEAQ. This CDR3 has 15 amino acids. Trimming cost V 4 bases and J 1 base, with 10 bases left between them. In nucleotides, the CDR3 is TGTGCCAGCAGCTCCCGGGGGGGAACTAATGAAAAACTGTTTTTT. This translates into CASSSRGGTNEKLFF.

This clone came up once. The chain employs TRBV7-3 and TRBJ2-3, with TRBD2 matching 11 bases. The V segment lost 7 bases and the J segment 6 bases; nucleotides outside the gene matches: 9. In germline, CDR1 is SGHTA, CDR2 FQGTGA. This CDR3 is built from 15 residues. The CDR3 sequence is CASTISGRARDTQYF. The CDR3 DNA sequence: TGTGCCAGCACCATTAGCGGGAGGGCTCGTGATACGCAGTATTTT.

The CDR3 here is CASSIGYRRYF. The CDR3, as DNA: TGTGCCAGCAGCATAGGCTACCGTAGGTACTTC. The V and J genes are TRBV11-2 and TRBJ2-7; D call uncertain. The CDR3 covers 11 residues. CDR1 is SGHAT and CDR2 is FQNNGV in the germline V gene. The V end lost 5 bases, the J end lost 12 bases, and 14 bases lay between the germline ends.

This chain links TRBV7-7 with TRBJ2-1; either TRBD1 or TRBD2 may supply D (5 bases each). This CDR3 has 16 residues. Germline CDR1 and CDR2: SSHAT and FNYEAQ (reference sequence). V lost 5 bases and J 6 bases, leaving 20 bases between the germline ends. The CDR3 region is CASSLRDQIPFNEQFF. Written as DNA, the CDR3 is TGTGCCAGCAGCCTCCGGGACCAAATCCCGTTCAATGAGCAGTTCTTC.

The chain recombines TRBV2 with TRBJ2-2; 8 nucleotides agree with TRBD1. The germline CDR1 and CDR2 sequences are SNHLY and FYNNEI. CDR3 length: 14 residues. The V gene end was trimmed by 2 bases and the J gene end by 7 bases; junction bases not matched to a gene: 3. CDR3 DNA sequence: TGTGCCAGCAGTGAACAGGGGGCGAACGGGGAGCTGTTTTTT. Encoded protein: CASSEQGANGELFF.

The chain links TRBV11-2 to TRBJ2-1; the match to TRBD2 covers 12 bases. There are 17 residues in the CDR3. From germline, CDR1 is SGHAT and CDR2 FQNNGV. V gave up 6 bases and J gave up 1 base; unmatched junction bases: 7. The CDR3 bases are TGTGCCAGCAGATTACTAGCGGGAGGCCCTTCCTACAATGAGCAGTTCTTC. It is translated as CASRLLAGGPSYNEQFF.

The genes are TRBV27 and TRBJ2-7; D not resolved. Germline V lookup: CDR1 MNHEY, CDR2 SMNVEV (reference sequence). V shed 2 bases and J shed 4 bases, with 15 bases lying between them. This CDR3 is built from 15 residues. The CDR3 DNA follows: TGTGCCAGCAGTTTAAACCCTTCAATCCCTTACGAGCAGTACTTC. The encoded protein is CASSLNPSIPYEQYF.

The chain has TRBV7-8 and TRBJ1-3; D gene ambiguous. V was shortened by 4 bases and J by 1 base, with 11 bases between the two germline ends. The V gene's germline CDR1 is SGHVS and CDR2 FQNEAQ. There are 15 residues in the CDR3. The CDR3 sequence: CASSSYLISGNTIYF. The DNA of the CDR3 is TGTGCCAGCAGCTCGTACCTAATTTCTGGAAACACCATATATTTT.

The genes are TRBV12-2 and TRBJ1-1. TRBV12-2 is reported as a pseudogene. This CDR3 comprises 11 residues. The CDR3 reads CASRPGGEAFF. The CDR3 DNA follows: TGTGCAAGTCGTCCAGGAGGAGAAGCTTTCTTT.

The chain employs TRBV6-5 and TRBJ1-2; tentative D call: TRBD1 (5 bases). The V gene's germline CDR1 is MNHEY and CDR2 SVGAGI. V lost 6 bases to trimming and J lost 8 bases, with 22 bases between them. The CDR3 has 15 amino acids. CDR3 DNA: TGTGCCAGCAGGGACGGCGATGGCAGGGTGATCGGCTACACCTTC. It encodes CASRDGDGRVIGYTF.

The chain has TRBV18 and TRBJ1-1; D gene uncertain. From germline, CDR1 is KGHSH and CDR2 LQKENI. The CDR3 totals 15 residues. V gave up 0 bases and J gave up 0 bases, with 8 bases separating them. CDR3 region: CASSPPGPVNTEAFF. The CDR3 DNA follows: TGTGCCAGCTCACCACCGGGTCCGGTGAACACTGAAGCTTTCTTT.